What follows is one T cell receptor beta chain and its context. Its binding antigen is unknown. The sample originates from a study of cytomegalovirus exposure and HLA in healthy donors (dated by TCRdb to 2016 to 2017). At the level of the whole study: An earlier analysis of 587 of the donors reported roughly 300 Gb of sequence data and 95 million to 140 million unique TCR beta sequences obtained from around 180 million T cells. An early release covering about 600 HLA-typed donors comprised about 300 gigabases of sequencing data and 65 million to 100 million unique TCR sequences. Of the roughly 390 genotyped donors, more than 75% were placed in the genetic ancestry cluster associated with self-reported Caucasian donors. The study aimed to test whether signatures of past pathogen exposure could be identified by cataloging public T cell receptors. The study profiled the T cell repertoires of 500 to 800 subjects by immunosequencing and related them to cytomegalovirus serostatus. Along with the approximately 670-subject first cohort, a separate validation cohort of about 110 different subjects was used. To predict cytomegalovirus infection status, the study combined high-throughput TCR immunosequencing, statistical association of individual TCRs with disease status, and machine learning. A later analysis re-examined previously published TCR beta repertoires from roughly 650 donors and added high-resolution HLA genotyping to investigate patterns of TCR occurrence. In the later analysis, no new phenotypic data were used to find candidate immune exposures; instead, reliance was placed on TCR beta sequences and their occurrence across donors. An earlier analysis of 500 to 650 of the donors applied high-throughput TCR beta sequencing to assess whether each TCR beta V gene segment acted as functional or pseudogenic. Donor age, sex, ethnicity and CMV serostatus were compiled alongside the repertoire data. A later genetic analysis used genome-wide SNP genotypes for about three fifths of the 666 donors, treating that subset as a discovery cohort. All discovery cohort repertoires had been generated using a single sequencing platform. HLA typing covered class I and class II loci at four-digit resolution. The number of donors typed differed by locus, with about 629-630 for A, B, C, DRB1 and DQB1, about 500 for DQA1, 600 to 610 for DPA1, and approximately 470 for DPB1. Because of strong linkage in the cohort, five DR-DQ haplotypes were treated as single units for association and clustering. Among some 410 genotyped donors of the cohort, an average of approximately 230,000 unique TCR beta nucleotide sequences were sequenced per donor, roughly a sixth of them non-productive.

The investigation overall reported the following: A later genetic analysis associated a missense DCLRE1C variant with V-gene and J-gene trimming of TCR beta chains, and an independent cohort replicated the association. Linkage disequilibrium might explain the correlated functional status among segregating V segments, but an unknown experimental factor could not be ruled out. Assigning TCR associations to individual alleles was difficult when HLA alleles, especially DR and DQ, strongly co-occurred. In an earlier analysis of fewer than 750 of the donors, most TCR beta V segments were observed in productive rearrangements about 87% or about 30% of the time, broadly matching IMGT annotations. A later analysis reported that several top co-occurrence clusters appeared linked to parvovirus B19, influenza, CMV and Epstein-Barr virus. A few of the identified cytomegalovirus-associated TCR beta chains were confirmed in vitro to be specific for cytomegalovirus antigens. A cluster of highly shared sequence variants was judged likely to represent a technical artifact of the sequencing pipeline. In a later analysis, the rate of TCR association differed among HLA loci, with DRB1 alleles having the most associated TCRs and HLA-C alleles having the fewest. In a later analysis, most CMV-associated TCR beta chains were found to appear HLA-restricted, with HLA associations seemingly driven largely by CMV exposure. A later analysis associated some 17,000 TCR beta sequences with specific HLA alleles at a false discovery rate of 0.05. The classifier was reported to diagnose cytomegalovirus status with high specificity and sensitivity in both the original cohort and the validation cohort. A later genetic analysis reported fewer N-insertions in productive TCRs among donors in an Asian-associated ancestry cluster than the approximately 700-donor mean. Some IMGT-functional V segments, including TRBV6-2 and TRBV6-3, could not be told apart with the 87-base-pair reads, so those segments were excluded. Because HLA typing was missing for some donors at each locus, association tests included only the typed subset. The cohort was sequenced for TCR beta chains only, and without alpha or paired-chain data the features that could be detected were limited. Because counts were too low, 15 to 20 rarely observed V segments, including chromosome 9 orphons, were excluded from the earlier analysis of around 590 of the donors. Across donors, most TCR sequences were observed very rarely, whereas some public TCRs were present in many individuals. In the study, around 150 TCR beta chains were listed as associated with cytomegalovirus. In a later analysis, HLA-associated TCR beta chains were found to be more clonally expanded and to have lower generation probabilities than equally common non-associated chains. CMV serostatus was the only immune exposure information available for the cohort. The authors suggested that the approach could potentially be extended to other disease states and immunological phenotypes. Presence/absence analyses assumed roughly uniform sequencing depth across donors, an assumption that may not hold. A further reported finding was that TCR beta sequences accurately predicted the HLA-A and HLA-B alleles for most subjects in the first cohort.

The cohort was made up of roughly 670 healthy bone marrow donors. Cohort members were all nominally healthy when sampled, although unrecorded immune exposures were likely present. The donor tested CMV seropositive, placing the donor among the 289 seropositive members of the cohort. A peripheral blood sample was collected from each donor, and TCR beta sequencing was performed on peripheral blood mononuclear cells. The Qiagen DNeasy Blood Extraction Kit was used to extract genomic DNA from the blood cell samples. CDR1 and CDR2 were assigned from the germline V gene as KGHSH and LQKENI. From cysteine to phenylalanine, the CDR3 is 15 amino acids long. Only CDR3 DNA is held: 45 bases, read in frame from base 1. V is cut by 0 bases and J by 4 bases, and the space between the germline ends is 12 bases. The library was prepared using the immunoSEQ multiplex PCR assay. The multiplex PCR relied on a mix of 60 forward primers for TCR Vbeta segments and 13 reverse primers for TCR Jbeta segments. The CDR3 region of rearranged TCR beta genes was amplified from genomic DNA by a multiplex PCR assay. On the Illumina HiSeq System, the amplified TCR beta libraries were sequenced as 87-base-pair reads. Per the original workflow: A later analysis counted about 80 million unique TCR beta chains across the 640 or so repertoires, and some 11 million of these chains were shared by at least two donors. A nearest-neighbor algorithm error-corrected the raw reads and collapsed the reads into unique sequences, merging closely related sequences to remove PCR and sequencing errors. CDR3 sequences were aligned to IMGT reference sequences to assign V, D and J gene segments. For a sequence to be retained, a match of at least six nucleotides to both a V gene segment and a J gene segment was required. Rearrangements were called productive when the CDR3 lacked stop codons and stayed in frame with V and J; all others were non-productive. Following IMGT convention, CDR3 was defined as the stretch from the second conserved V-encoded cysteine up to the conserved J-encoded phenylalanine. In an earlier analysis of around 570 of the donors, sequences lacking an unambiguous match to a single V gene segment were excluded. In an earlier analysis of almost 600 of the donors, a V segment was called functional when productive rearrangements were above 56.7%, and segregating when the standard deviation between donors exceeded 5%. A statistical classification framework was built for diagnosing cytomegalovirus status from the catalog of TCR beta chain sequences. In a later analysis, TCR nucleotide sequences were compared against IMGT/GENE-DB human TR gene sequences so that V and J genes could be assigned. A later analysis assigned CDR3 sequences and most-parsimonious VDJ recombination scenarios with the TCRdist pipeline. In a later analysis, each TCR beta chain was defined by its CDR3 amino acid sequence together with its V-gene family, and reads lacking a unique V-gene family were excluded. A later analysis removed 550 to 700 highly shared, low-generation-probability nucleotide sequences to deal with suspected cross-contamination and a sequencing artifact. A later analysis calculated a clonal expansion index for each public chain from normalized within-repertoire ranks of inferred template counts. Generation probabilities in a later analysis came from a VDJ recombination model fitted to out-of-frame rearrangements, and those results were checked against IGoR. A later analysis scored TCR-TCR, TCR-HLA and TCR-CMV co-occurrence with hypergeometric tests, applying a repertoire-size bias correction to TCR pairs. False discovery rates were estimated in a later analysis by permuting HLA or CMV assignments 20 times. In a later analysis, co-occurring TCRs were grouped using DBSCAN, and TCRdist sequence similarity was added for clustering within HLA-allele-positive subsets. For co-occurrence clustering, repertoires with fewer than 30,000 or more than 120,000 public chains were excluded, along with roughly 5 repertoires with anomalous nucleotide sharing. In its TCRdb copy, this immuneACCESS table keeps in-frame sequences only and misses some clones. Where compared with another copy, unresolved V genes explain less than half of these, and the others have no known cause. V and J calls and clone size come straight from that table; D and trimming were deduced from the DNA. The sample table holds 200,000 to 250,000 clones. The ten most abundant clones make up about 1.1% of the sample.

The material sequenced was PBMCs. The TCR comes from a girl aged 2-10 years in good health and CMV-seropositive. The sequence joins TRBV18 to TRBJ1-1; the D gene is perhaps TRBD1, from 6 matching bases. This receptor carries the CDR3 CASSPPFSQGTEAFF. The DNA sequence is as follows: TGTGCCAGCTCACCACCTTTCTCACAGGGCACTGAAGCTTTCTTT.